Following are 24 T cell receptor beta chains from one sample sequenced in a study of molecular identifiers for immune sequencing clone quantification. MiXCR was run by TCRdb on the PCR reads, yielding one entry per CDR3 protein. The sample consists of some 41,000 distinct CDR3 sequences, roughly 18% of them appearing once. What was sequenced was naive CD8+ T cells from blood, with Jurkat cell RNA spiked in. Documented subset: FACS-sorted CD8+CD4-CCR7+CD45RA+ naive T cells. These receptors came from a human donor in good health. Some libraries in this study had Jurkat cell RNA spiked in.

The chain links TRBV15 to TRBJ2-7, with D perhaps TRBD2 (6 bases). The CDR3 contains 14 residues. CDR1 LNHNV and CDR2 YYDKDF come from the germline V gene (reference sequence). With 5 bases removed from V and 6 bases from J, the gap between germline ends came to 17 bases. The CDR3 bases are TGTGCCACCAGCTCGTCGGGAGCTGGTTGCGAGCAGTACTTC. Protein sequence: CATSSSGAGCEQYF.

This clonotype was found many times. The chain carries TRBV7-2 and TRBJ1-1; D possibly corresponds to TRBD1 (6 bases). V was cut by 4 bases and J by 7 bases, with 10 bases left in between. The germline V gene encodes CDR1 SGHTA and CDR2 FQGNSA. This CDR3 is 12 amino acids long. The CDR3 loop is CASSSGTIEAFF. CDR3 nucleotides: TGTGCCAGCAGCTCGGGGACAATTGAAGCTTTCTTT. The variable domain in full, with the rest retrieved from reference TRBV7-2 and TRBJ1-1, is GAGVSQSPSNKVTEKGKDVELRCDPISGHTALYWYRQSLGQGLEFLIYFQGNSAPDKSGLPSDRFSAERTGGSVSTLTIQRTQQEDSAVYLCASSSGTIEAFFGQGTRLTVV.

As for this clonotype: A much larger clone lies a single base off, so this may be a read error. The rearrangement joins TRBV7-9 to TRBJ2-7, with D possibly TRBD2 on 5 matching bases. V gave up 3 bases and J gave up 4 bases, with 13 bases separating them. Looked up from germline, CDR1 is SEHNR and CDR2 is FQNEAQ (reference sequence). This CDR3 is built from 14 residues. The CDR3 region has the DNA TGTGCCAGCAGCTTTCCCAGCGGCCAATACGAGCAGTACTTC. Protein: CASSFPSGQYEQYF.

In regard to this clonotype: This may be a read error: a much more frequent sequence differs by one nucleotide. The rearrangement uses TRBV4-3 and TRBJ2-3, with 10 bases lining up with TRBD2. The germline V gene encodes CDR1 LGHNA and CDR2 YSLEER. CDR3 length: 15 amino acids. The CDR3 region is CASSDTTSGPDTRYF. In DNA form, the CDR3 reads TGCGCCAGCAGCGATACGACTAGCGGGCCAGATACGCGGTATTTT.

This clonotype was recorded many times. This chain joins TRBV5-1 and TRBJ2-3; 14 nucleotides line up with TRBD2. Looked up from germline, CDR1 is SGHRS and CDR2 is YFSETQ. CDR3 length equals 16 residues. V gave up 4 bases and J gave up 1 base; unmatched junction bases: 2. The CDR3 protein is CASSETSGRGTDTQYF. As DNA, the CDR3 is TGCGCCAGCAGCGAGACTAGCGGGAGGGGCACAGATACGCAGTATTTT.

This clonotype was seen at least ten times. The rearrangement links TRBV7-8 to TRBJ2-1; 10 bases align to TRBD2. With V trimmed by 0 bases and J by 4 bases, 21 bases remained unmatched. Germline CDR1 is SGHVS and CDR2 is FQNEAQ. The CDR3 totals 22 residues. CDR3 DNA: TGTGCCAGCAGCTTAGCGGGCCCTTCGGACATAGCTAGCGGGAGATCTTACAATGAGCAGTTCTTC. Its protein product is CASSLAGPSDIASGRSYNEQFF.

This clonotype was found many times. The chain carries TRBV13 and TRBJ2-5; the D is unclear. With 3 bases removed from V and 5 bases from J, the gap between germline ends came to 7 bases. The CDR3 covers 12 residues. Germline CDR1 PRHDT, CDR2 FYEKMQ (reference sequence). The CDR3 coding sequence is TGTGCCAGCAGCTTCTTAGGGGAGACCCAGTACTTC. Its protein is CASSFLGETQYF.

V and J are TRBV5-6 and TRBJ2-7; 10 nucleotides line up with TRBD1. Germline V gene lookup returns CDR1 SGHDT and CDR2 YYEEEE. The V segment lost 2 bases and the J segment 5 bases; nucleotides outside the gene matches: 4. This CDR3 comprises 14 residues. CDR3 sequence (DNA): TGTGCCAGCAGCTTCGGGACAGGGGATCACGAGCAGTACTTC. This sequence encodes CASSFGTGDHEQYF.

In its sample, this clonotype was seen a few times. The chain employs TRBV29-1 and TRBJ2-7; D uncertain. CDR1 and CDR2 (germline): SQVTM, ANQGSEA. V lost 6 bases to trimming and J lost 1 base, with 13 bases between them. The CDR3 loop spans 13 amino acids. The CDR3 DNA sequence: TGCAGCGTAACTACGACGGATTCCTACGAGCAGTACTTC. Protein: CSVTTTDSYEQYF.

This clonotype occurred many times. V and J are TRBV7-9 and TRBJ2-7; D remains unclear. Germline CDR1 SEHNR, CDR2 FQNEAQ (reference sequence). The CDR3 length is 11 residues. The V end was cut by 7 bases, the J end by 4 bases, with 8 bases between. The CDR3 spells CASTPLYEQYF. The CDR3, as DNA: TGTGCCAGCACCCCATTATACGAGCAGTACTTC.

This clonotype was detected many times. CDR3 in amino acids: CASSAGTVSYEQYF. The DNA of the CDR3 is TGTGCCAGCAGCGCCGGGACAGTCTCCTACGAGCAGTACTTC. The chain employs TRBV9 and TRBJ2-7; 7 bases align to TRBD1. The junction had 3 bases not matched to a gene; V was cut back by 3 bases and J by 0 bases. CDR1 SGDLS and CDR2 YYNGEE come from the germline V gene. There are 14 residues in the CDR3.

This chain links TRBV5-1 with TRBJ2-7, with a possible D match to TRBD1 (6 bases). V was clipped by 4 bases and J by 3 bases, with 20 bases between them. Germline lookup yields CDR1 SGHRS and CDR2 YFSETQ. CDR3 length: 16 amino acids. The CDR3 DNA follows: TGCGCCAGCAGCCGAGTCACAGGGACCAAGAACTACGAGCAGTACTTC. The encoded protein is CASSRVTGTKNYEQYF.

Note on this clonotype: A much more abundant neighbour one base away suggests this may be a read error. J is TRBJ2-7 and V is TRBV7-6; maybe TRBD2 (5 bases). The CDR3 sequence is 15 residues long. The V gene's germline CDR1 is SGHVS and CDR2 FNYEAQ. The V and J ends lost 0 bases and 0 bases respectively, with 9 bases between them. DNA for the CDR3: TGTGCCAGCAGCTTAGCGGGGAGTGTCTCCTACGAGCAGTACTTC. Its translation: CASSLAGSVSYEQYF.

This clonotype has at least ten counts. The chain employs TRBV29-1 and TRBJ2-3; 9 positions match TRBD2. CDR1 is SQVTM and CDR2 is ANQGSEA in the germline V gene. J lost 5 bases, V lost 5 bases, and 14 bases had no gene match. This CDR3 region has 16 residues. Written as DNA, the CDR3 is TGCAGCGTTCTGCTGGGGGTAGCGGGAGTTGGAGATACGCAGTATTTT. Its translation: CSVLLGVAGVGDTQYF.

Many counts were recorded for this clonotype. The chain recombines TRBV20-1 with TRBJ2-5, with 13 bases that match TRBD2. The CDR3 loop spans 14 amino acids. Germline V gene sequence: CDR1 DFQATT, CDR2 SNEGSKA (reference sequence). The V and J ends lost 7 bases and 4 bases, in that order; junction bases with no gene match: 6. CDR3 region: CSGTSGRWRETQYF. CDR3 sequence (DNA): TGCAGTGGGACTAGCGGGAGATGGAGAGAGACCCAGTACTTC.

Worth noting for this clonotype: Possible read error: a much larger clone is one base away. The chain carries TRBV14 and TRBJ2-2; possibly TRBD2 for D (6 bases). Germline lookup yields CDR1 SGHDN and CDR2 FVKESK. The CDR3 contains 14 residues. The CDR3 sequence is CASSPGRGFGGLFF. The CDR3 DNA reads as TGTGCCAGCAGCCCGGGGAGAGGTTTCGGGGGGCTGTTTTTT.

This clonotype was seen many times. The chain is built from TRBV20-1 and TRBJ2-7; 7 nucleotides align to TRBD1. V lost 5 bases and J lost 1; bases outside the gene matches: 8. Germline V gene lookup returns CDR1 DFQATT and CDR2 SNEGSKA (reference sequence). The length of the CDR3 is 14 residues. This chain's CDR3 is CSAHGTANSYEQYF. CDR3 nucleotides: TGCAGTGCTCATGGGACAGCAAATTCCTACGAGCAGTACTTC.

The CDR3 region has the DNA TGTGCCAGCAGCCAAGAATCCGGAGAGCAGTTCTTC. It encodes CASSQESGEQFF. The gene calls are TRBV3-1 and TRBJ2-1; D not resolved. Looked up from germline, CDR1 is LGHDT and CDR2 is YNNKEL (reference sequence). V shed 0 bases and J shed 10 bases, with 7 bases lying between them. The CDR3 has 12 residues.

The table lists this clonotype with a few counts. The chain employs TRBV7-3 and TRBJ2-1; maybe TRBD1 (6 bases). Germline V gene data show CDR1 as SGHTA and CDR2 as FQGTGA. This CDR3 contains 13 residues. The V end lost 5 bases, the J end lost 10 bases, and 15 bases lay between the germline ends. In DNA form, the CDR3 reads TGTGCCAGCAGCCCAACAGGGTGGGAGGAGCAGTTCTTC. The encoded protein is CASSPTGWEEQFF.

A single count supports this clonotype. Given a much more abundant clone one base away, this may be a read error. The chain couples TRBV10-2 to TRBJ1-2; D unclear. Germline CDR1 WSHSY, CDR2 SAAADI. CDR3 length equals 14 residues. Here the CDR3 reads CVSSESHRNYGYTF. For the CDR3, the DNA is TGCGTCAGCAGTGAGAGCCACCGTAACTATGGCTACACCTTC.

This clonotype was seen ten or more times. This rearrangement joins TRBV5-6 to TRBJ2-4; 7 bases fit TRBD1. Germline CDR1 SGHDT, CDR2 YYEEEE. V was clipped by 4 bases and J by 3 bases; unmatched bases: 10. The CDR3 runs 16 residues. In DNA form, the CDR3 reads TGTGCCAGCAGCCACCCACAGGGGCAGGGCAAAAACATTCAGTACTTC. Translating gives CASSHPQGQGKNIQYF.

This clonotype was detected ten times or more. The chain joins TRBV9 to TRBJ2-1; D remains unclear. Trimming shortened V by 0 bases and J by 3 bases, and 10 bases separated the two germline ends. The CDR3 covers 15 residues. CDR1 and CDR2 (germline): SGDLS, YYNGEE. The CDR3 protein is CASSVGAALYNEQFF. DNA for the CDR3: TGTGCCAGCAGCGTAGGGGCCGCCCTCTACAATGAGCAGTTCTTC.

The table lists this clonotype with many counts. The CDR3 protein is CSARKRASYNEQFF. The CDR3 DNA sequence: TGCAGTGCTAGAAAGCGGGCCTCCTACAATGAGCAGTTCTTC. This chain uses TRBV20-1 with TRBJ2-1, with D tentatively TRBD2 (6 bases). With 2 bases removed from V and 0 bases from J, the gap between germline ends came to 8 bases. Germline CDR1 and CDR2: DFQATT and SNEGSKA (reference sequence). The CDR3 covers 14 residues.

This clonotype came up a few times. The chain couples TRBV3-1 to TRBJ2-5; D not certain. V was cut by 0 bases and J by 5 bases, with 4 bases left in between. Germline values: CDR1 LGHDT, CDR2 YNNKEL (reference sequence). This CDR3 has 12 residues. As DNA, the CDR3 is TGTGCCAGCAGCCAAGAATGGGAGACCCAGTACTTC. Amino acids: CASSQEWETQYF.